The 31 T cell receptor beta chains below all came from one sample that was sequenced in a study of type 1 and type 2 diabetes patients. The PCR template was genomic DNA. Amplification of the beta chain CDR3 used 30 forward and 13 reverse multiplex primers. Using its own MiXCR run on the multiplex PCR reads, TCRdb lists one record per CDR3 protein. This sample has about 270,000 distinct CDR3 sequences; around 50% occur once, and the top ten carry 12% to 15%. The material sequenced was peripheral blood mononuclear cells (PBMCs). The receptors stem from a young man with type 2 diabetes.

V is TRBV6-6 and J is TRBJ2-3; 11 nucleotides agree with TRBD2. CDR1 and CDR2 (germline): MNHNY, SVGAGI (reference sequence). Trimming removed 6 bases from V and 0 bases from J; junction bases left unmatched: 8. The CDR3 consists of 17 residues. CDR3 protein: CASRETGLADSTDTQYF. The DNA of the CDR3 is TGTGCCAGCAGGGAGACGGGACTAGCGGATAGCACAGATACGCAGTATTTT.

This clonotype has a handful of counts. This CDR3 reads CASSYGTGAEGQFF. In DNA form, the CDR3 reads TGTGCCAGCAGTTACGGGACAGGGGCCGAGGGACAGTTCTTC. The chain uses TRBV6-5 and TRBJ2-1; 10 bases line up with TRBD1. V was clipped by 2 bases and J by 13 bases; unmatched bases: 8. CDR1 and CDR2 (germline): MNHEY, SVGAGI. The CDR3 runs to 14 residues.

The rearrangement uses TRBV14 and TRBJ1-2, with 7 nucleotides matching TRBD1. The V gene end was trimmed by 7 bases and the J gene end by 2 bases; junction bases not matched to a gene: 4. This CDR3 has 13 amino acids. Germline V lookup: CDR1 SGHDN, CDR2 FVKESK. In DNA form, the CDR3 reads TGTGCCAGCACCGCGGGACAGAACTATGGCTACACCTTC. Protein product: CASTAGQNYGYTF.

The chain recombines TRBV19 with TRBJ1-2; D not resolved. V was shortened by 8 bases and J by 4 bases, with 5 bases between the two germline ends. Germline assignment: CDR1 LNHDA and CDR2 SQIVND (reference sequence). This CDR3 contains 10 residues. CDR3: CASPRYGYTF. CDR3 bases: TGTGCCAGTCCCCGCTATGGCTACACCTTC. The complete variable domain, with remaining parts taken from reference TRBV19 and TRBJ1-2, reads DGGITQSPKYLFRKEGQNVTLSCEQNLNHDAMYWYRQDPGQGLRLIYYSQIVNDFQKGDIAEGYSVSREKKESFPLTVTSAQKNPTAFYLCASPRYGYTFGSGTRLTVV.

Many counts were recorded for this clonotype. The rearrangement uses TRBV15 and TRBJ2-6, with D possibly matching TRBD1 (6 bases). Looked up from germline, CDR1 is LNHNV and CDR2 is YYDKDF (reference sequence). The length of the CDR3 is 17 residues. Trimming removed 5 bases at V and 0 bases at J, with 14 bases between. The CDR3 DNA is TGTGCCACCAGCCGCCGCCAGGGGCCCTCTGGGGCCAACGTCCTGACTTTC. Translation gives CATSRRQGPSGANVLTF.

The CDR3 sequence: CASSAQASVISRFF. CDR3 DNA: TGTGCCAGCAGCGCACAAGCCAGCGTGATATCCCGGTTCTTC. V and J are TRBV13 and TRBJ2-1; D not resolved. Germline V gene sequence: CDR1 PRHDT, CDR2 FYEKMQ (reference sequence). The ends were cut back, 5 bases at V and 15 bases at J, with 23 bases in the middle. This CDR3 region has 14 residues.

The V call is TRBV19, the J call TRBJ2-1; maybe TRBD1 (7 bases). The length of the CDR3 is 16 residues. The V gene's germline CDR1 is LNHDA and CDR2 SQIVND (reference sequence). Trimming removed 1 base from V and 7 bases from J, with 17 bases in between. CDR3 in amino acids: CASSIAEGATWNEQFF. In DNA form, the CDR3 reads TGTGCCAGTAGTATAGCGGAGGGGGCGACGTGGAATGAGCAGTTCTTC.

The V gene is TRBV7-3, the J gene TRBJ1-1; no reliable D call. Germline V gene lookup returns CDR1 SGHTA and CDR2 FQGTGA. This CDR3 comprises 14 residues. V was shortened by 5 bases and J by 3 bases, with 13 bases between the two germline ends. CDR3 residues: CASSVVGGDTEAFF. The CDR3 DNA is TGTGCCAGCAGCGTAGTTGGTGGGGACACTGAAGCTTTCTTT.

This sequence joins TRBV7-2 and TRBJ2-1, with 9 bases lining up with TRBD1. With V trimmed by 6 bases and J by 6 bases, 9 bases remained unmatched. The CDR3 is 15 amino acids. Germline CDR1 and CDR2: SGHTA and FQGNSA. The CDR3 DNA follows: TGTGCCAGCAGTGAATGGCGGGGACAGGGCAATGAGCAGTTCTTC. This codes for CASSEWRGQGNEQFF.

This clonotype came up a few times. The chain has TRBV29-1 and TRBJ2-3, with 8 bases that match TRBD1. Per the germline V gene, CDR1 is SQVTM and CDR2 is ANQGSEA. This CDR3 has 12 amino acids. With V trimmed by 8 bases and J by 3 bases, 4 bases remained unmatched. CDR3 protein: CSFRQGTDTQYF. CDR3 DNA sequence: TGCAGCTTCAGACAGGGGACAGATACGCAGTATTTT.

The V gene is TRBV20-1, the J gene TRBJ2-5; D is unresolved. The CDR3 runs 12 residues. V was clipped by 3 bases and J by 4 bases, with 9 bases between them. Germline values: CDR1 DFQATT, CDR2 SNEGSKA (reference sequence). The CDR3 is CSASGGTETQYF. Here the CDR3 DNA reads TGCAGTGCTAGTGGTGGAACAGAGACCCAGTACTTC.

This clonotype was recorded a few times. The CDR3 here is CASSTYPPHEQYF. The CDR3 region has the DNA TGTGCCAGTAGTACTTATCCTCCCCACGAGCAGTACTTC. The rearrangement uses TRBV19 and TRBJ2-7; no clear D gene. Trimming pared 4 bases from V and 5 bases from J, leaving 12 bases between. Germline V gene lookup returns CDR1 LNHDA and CDR2 SQIVND (reference sequence). The CDR3 has 13 amino acids.

The CDR3 DNA follows: TGCAGTTCTCTTATCTCCCGGGACAGGGGCACGGAAGCTTTCTTT. It translates to CSSLISRDRGTEAFF. The V and J genes are TRBV20-1 and TRBJ1-1, with 10 bases that match TRBD1. The V gene's germline CDR1 is DFQATT and CDR2 SNEGSKA (reference sequence). This CDR3 is 15 amino acids long. With V trimmed by 8 bases and J by 8 bases, 17 bases remained unmatched.

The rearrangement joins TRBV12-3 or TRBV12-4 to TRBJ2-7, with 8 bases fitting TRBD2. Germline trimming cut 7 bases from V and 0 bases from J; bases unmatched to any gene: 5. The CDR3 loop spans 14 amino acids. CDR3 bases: TGTGCCAGCAACCGAGCGGGAGCCTCCTACGAGCAGTACTTC. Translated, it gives CASNRAGASYEQYF.

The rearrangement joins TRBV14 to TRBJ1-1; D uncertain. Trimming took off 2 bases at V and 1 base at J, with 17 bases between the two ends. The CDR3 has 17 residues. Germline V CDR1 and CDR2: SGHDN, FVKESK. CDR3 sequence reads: CASSQMKTSPKNTEAFF. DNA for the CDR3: TGTGCCAGCAGCCAAATGAAAACCTCACCGAAGAACACTGAAGCTTTCTTT.

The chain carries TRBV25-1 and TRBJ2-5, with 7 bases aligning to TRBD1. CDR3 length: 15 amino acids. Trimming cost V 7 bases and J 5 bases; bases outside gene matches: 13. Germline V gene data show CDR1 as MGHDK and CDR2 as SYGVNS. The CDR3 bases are TGTGCCAGCACCCTAAGAGGGGGCGCGGTGGAGACCCAGTACTTC. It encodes CASTLRGGAVETQYF.

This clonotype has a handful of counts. CDR3: CASSLDSQRYGYTF. In DNA, the CDR3 is TGTGCCAGCAGCTTAGACAGTCAACGGTATGGCTACACCTTC. V and J are TRBV7-8 and TRBJ1-2; no definite D call. This CDR3 is 14 amino acids long. Germline lookup yields CDR1 SGHVS and CDR2 FQNEAQ. With 1 base removed from V and 5 bases from J, the gap between germline ends came to 11 bases.

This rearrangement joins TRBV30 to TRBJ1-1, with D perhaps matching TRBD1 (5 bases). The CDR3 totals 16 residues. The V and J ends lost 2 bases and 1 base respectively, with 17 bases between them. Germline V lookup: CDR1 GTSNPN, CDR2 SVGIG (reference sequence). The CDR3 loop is CAWSPSDNSANTEAFF. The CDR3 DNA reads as TGTGCCTGGAGTCCGTCGGACAACTCGGCGAACACTGAAGCTTTCTTT.

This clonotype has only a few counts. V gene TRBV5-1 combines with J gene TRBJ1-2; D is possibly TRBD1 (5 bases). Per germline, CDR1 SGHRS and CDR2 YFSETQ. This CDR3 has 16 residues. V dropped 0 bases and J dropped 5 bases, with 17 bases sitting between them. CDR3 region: CASSLDYRSWGYGYTF. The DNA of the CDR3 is TGCGCCAGCAGCTTGGACTACAGGAGCTGGGGATATGGCTACACCTTC.

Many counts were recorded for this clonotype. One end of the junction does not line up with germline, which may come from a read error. CDR3 bases: TGTGCCATCAGTCGCGGTCCCGGGGGCTACACCTTC. Its protein product is CAISRGPGGYTF. The chain uses TRBV2 and TRBJ1-2; D remains unclear. CDR1 SNHLY and CDR2 FYNNEI come from the germline V gene. This CDR3 region has 12 residues.

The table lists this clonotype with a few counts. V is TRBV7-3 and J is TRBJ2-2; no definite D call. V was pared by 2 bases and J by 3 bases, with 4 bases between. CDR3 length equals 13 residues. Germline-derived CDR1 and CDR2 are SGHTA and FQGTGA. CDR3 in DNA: TGTGCCAGCAGCTTATTGGACACCGGGGAGCTGTTTTTT. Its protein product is CASSLLDTGELFF.

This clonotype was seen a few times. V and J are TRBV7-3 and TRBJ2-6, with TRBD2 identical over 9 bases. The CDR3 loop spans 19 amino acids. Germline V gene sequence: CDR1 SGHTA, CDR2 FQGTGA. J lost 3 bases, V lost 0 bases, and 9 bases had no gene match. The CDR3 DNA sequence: TGTGCCAGCAGCTTAACACGGCTAGCGGGGAGGGATGGGGCCAACGTCCTGACTTTC. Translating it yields CASSLTRLAGRDGANVLTF. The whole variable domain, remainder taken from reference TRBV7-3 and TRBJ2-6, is GAGVSQTPSNKVTEKGKYVELRCDPISGHTALYWYRQSLGQGPEFLIYFQGTGAADDSGLPNDRFFAVRPEGSVSTLKIQRTERGDSAVYLCASSLTRLAGRDGANVLTFGAGSRLTVL.

The CDR3 DNA reads as TGCAGTGCTGCAGGCGGCACCTACGAGCAGTACTTC. Protein: CSAAGGTYEQYF. The chain couples TRBV20-1 to TRBJ2-7; D gene uncertain. The CDR3 has 12 residues. Trimming took 5 bases from V and 2 from J, leaving 10 bases between them. Per the germline V gene, CDR1 is DFQATT and CDR2 is SNEGSKA (reference sequence).

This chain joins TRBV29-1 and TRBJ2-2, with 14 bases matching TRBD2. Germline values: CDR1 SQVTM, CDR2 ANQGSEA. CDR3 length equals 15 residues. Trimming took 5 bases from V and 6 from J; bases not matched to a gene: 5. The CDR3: CSVNTGLAGAGELFF. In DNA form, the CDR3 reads TGCAGCGTTAATACGGGACTAGCGGGAGCCGGGGAGCTGTTTTTT.

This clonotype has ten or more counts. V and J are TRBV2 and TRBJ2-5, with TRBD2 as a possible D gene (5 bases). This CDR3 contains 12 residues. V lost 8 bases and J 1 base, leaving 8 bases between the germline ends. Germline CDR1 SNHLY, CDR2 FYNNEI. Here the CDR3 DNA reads TGTGCCAGCGGGAGCGCCCAAGAGACCCAGTACTTC. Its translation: CASGSAQETQYF.

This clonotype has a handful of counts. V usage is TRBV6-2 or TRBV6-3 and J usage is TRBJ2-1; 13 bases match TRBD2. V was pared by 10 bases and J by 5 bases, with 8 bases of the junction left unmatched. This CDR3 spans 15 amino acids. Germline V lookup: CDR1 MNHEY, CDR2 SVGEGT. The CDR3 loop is CATKGLAGEHNEQFF. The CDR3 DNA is TGTGCCACCAAAGGACTAGCGGGAGAGCACAATGAGCAGTTCTTC.

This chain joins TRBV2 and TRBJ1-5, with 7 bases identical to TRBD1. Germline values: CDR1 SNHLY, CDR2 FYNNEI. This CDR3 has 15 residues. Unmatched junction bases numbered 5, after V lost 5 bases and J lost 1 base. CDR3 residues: CASSPRQGSNQPQHF. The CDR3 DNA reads TGTGCCAGCAGTCCCCGACAGGGCAGCAATCAGCCCCAGCATTTT.

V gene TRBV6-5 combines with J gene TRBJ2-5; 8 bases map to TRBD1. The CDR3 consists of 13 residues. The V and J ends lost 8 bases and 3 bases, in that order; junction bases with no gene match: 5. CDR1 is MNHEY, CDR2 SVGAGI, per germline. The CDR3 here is CASRETGEETQYF. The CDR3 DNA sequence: TGTGCCAGCCGGGAGACAGGGGAAGAGACCCAGTACTTC.

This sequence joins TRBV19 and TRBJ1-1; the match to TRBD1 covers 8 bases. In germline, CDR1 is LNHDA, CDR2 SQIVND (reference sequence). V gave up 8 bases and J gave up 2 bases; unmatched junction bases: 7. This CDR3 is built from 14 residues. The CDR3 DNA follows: TGTGCCAGTCGGACAGGGCGGGTTAACACTGAAGCTTTCTTT. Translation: CASRTGRVNTEAFF. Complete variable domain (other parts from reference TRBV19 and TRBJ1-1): DGGITQSPKYLFRKEGQNVTLSCEQNLNHDAMYWYRQDPGQGLRLIYYSQIVNDFQKGDIAEGYSVSREKKESFPLTVTSAQKNPTAFYLCASRTGRVNTEAFFGQGTRLTVV.

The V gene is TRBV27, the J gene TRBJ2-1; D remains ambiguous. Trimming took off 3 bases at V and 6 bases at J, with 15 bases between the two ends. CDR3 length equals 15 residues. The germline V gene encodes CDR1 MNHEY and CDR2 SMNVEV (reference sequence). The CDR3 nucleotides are TGTGCCAGCAGTTTTGCCACGCTATACCGCAATGAGCAGTTCTTC. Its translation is CASSFATLYRNEQFF.

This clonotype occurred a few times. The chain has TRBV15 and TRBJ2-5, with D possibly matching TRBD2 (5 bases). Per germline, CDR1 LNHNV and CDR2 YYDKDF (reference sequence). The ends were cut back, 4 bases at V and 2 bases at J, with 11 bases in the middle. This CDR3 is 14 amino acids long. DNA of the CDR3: TGTGCCACCAGCACTCGGACTGAACAAGAGACCCAGTACTTC. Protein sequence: CATSTRTEQETQYF.